This paragraph covers one T cell receptor (beta chain) sequence. These data belong to a study of cytomegalovirus exposure and HLA in healthy donors. Researchers ran the PCR with 60 Vbeta and 13 Jbeta primers. The data were produced by immunoSEQ multiplex PCR, yet TCRdb's version contains in-frame clones alone and is incomplete. The table gives around 37,000 clones; the top ten clones make up more than 4.5% of it. The sequencing input was PBMCs. This clonotype was sampled from a human donor in good health.

The CDR3 region has the DNA TGCGCCAGCAGCAGGGGCGACCGGGACAGCCAAGAGACCCAGTACTTC. Translation gives CASSRGDRDSQETQYF. The chain links TRBV5-1 to TRBJ2-5; 7 bases fit TRBD1. Germline loops: CDR1 SGHRS, CDR2 YFSETQ. The CDR3 is 16 amino acids. The V and J ends lost 4 bases and 1 base, in that order; junction bases with no gene match: 10.